This T cell receptor beta chain was profiled in a study of early T cells in non-severe SARS-CoV-2 infection. TCRdb reanalysed the 5' RACE reads using MiXCR and keeps one entry per CDR3 protein. The table has fewer than 60,000 distinct CDR3 sequences, around 9.1% seen once. Germline-derived CDR1 and CDR2 are LGHDT and YNNKEL (reference sequence). V was trimmed by 4 bases and J by 8 bases, leaving 18 bases between them. The CDR3 is made up of 15 amino acids. This clonotype was obtained from an adult who was a healthcare worker with PCR-confirmed SARS-CoV-2 infection or an uninfected control (not recorded which). Sequenced sample: whole blood. The chain joins TRBV3-1 to TRBJ2-4, with a tentative D call TRBD2 (6 bases). The DNA for the CDR3 is TGTGCCAGCAGCCCGGCGGGGCCTAGGGATTACATTCAGTACTTC. This translates into CASSPAGPRDYIQYF.